The present entry profiles one T cell receptor beta chain with its context. This sample was taken from a study of T-cell memory formation after mild COVID-19. Study summary: TCR clusters were largely donor specific.

Using its own MiXCR run on the 5' RACE reads, TCRdb lists one record per CDR3 protein. The sample lists 35,000 to 50,000 distinct CDR3 sequences, less than 8% seen once, with 0.6% to 1% in the top ten. The sample comprised PBMCs or a T cell subset sorted from them (not recorded which). This receptor was identified in an adult who had mild COVID-19 (a few samples of this study predate the infection). Cell type and time point are not known.

CDR3 protein: CASSAIANQPQHF. The CDR3 DNA follows: TGTGCCAGCAGCGCCATTGCCAATCAGCCCCAGCATTTT. This sequence joins TRBV7-9 and TRBJ1-5; D ambiguous. The V and J ends lost 5 bases and 3 bases respectively, with 8 bases between them. CDR1 is SEHNR and CDR2 is FQNEAQ in the germline V gene (reference sequence). The length of the CDR3 is 13 residues.